The 2 T cell receptor beta chains below come from one sample, sequenced in a study of T cells in Graves' hyperthyroidism and ophthalmopathy. Researchers took RNA transcripts and amplified the TCR beta CDR3 regions from them. Primed by the HTBI set, a first-round RT-PCR was run on the TCR CDR3. TCRdb used MiXCR to reprocess the multiplex PCR reads, holding one entry per CDR3 protein. The sample shows 650,000 to 800,000 distinct CDR3 sequences, about 45% of them seen only once. The sequencing input was peripheral blood or thyroid tissue (not recorded which). All receptors derive from an adult man with Graves' disease, either hyperthyroidism or ophthalmopathy (not recorded which).

V gene TRBV6-5 combines with J gene TRBJ2-2; 9 nucleotides align to TRBD2. In germline, CDR1 is MNHEY, CDR2 SVGAGI. J gave up 5 bases and V 0 bases, and 4 bases lay outside the gene matches. This CDR3 has 16 amino acids. For the CDR3, the DNA is TGTGCCAGCAGTTACTCTGCGGGAGGGGGAACCGGGGAGCTGTTTTTT. This sequence encodes CASSYSAGGGTGELFF.

This clonotype appeared many times. The gene calls are TRBV29-1 and TRBJ1-2, with D perhaps matching TRBD1 (5 bases). Germline CDR1 and CDR2: SQVTM and ANQGSEA. V was trimmed by 4 bases and J by 8 bases, leaving 17 bases between them. This CDR3 spans 13 amino acids. As DNA, the CDR3 is TGCAGCGTTGTAGGGAGGGGTGATGAGGGCTACACCTTC. Protein sequence: CSVVGRGDEGYTF.